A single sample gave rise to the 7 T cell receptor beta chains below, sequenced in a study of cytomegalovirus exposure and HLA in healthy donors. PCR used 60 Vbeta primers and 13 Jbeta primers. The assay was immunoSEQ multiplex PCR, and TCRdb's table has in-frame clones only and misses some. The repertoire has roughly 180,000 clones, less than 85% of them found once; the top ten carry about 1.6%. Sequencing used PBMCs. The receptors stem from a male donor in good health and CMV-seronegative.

In DNA, the CDR3 is TGTGCCAGCAGCTTGGGGAGGGCACCGGGACTAGGGTACAATGAGCAGTTCTTC. This gives the protein CASSLGRAPGLGYNEQFF. The chain joins TRBV13 to TRBJ2-1, with 8 positions matching TRBD2. J gave up 4 bases and V 3 bases, and 14 bases lay outside the gene matches. Germline V CDR1 and CDR2: PRHDT, FYEKMQ (reference sequence). The CDR3 covers 18 residues.

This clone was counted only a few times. The chain's CDR3 is CASSFPTGASYEQYF. The CDR3 nucleotides are TGTGCCAGCAGCTTCCCGACAGGGGCGTCCTACGAGCAGTACTTC. The chain is built from TRBV5-4 and TRBJ2-7, with 8 bases identical to TRBD1. The CDR3 is made up of 15 amino acids. The V gene end was trimmed by 2 bases and the J gene end by 1 base; junction bases not matched to a gene: 5. Germline CDR1 is SGHNT and CDR2 is YYREEE (reference sequence).

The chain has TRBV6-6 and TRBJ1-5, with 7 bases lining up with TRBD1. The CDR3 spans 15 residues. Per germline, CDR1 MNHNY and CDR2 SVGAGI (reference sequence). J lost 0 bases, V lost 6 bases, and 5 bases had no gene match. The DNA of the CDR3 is TGTGCCAGCAGCTGGGGACAGAATAGCAATCAGCCCCAGCATTTT. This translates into CASSWGQNSNQPQHF.

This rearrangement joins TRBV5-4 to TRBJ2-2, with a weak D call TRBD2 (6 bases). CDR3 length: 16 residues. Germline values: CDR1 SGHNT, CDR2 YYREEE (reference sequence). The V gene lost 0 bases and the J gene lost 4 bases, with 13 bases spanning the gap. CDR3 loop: CASSLAGERVTGELFF. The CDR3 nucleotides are TGTGCCAGCAGCTTGGCGGGAGAGCGGGTCACCGGGGAGCTGTTTTTT. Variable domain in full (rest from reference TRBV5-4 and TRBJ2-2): ETGVTQSPTHLIKTRGQQVTLRCSSQSGHNTVSWYQQALGQGPQFIFQYYREEENGRGNFPPRFSGLQFPNYSSELNVNALELDDSALYLCASSLAGERVTGELFFGEGSRLTVL.

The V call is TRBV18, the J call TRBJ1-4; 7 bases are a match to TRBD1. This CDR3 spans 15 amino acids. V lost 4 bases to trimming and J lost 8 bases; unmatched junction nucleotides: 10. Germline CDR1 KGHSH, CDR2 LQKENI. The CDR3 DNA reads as TGTGCCAGCTCACTTCAACCGGGACAGAGAGAAAAACTGTTTTTT. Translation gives CASSLQPGQREKLFF.

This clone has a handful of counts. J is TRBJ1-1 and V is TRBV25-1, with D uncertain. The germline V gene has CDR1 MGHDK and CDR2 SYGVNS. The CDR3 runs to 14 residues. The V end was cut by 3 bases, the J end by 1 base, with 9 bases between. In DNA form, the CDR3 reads TGTGCCAGCAGTGAGGGCAGTGGGAACACTGAAGCTTTCTTT. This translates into CASSEGSGNTEAFF.

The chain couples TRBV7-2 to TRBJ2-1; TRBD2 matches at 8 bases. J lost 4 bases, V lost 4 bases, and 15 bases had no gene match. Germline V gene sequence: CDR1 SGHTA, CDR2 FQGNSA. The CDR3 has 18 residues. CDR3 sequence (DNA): TGTGCCAGCAGCTCAGTCCCCTCTCCGGGAGGGCTTTACAATGAGCAGTTCTTC. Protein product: CASSSVPSPGGLYNEQFF.